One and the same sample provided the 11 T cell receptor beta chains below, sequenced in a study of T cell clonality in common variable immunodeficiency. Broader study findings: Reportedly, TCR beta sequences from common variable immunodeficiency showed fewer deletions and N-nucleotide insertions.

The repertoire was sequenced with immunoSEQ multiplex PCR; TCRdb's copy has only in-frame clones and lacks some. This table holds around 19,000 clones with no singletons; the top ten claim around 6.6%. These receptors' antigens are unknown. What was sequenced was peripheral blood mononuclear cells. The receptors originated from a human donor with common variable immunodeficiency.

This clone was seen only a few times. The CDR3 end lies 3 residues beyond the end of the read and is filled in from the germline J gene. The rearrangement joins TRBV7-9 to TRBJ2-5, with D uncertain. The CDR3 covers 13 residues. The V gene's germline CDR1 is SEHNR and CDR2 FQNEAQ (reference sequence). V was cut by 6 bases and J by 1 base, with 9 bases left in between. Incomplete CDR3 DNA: TGTGCCAGCAGTGCCCGGGTCCAAGAGACC. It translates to CASSARVQET. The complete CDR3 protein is CASSARVQETQYF.

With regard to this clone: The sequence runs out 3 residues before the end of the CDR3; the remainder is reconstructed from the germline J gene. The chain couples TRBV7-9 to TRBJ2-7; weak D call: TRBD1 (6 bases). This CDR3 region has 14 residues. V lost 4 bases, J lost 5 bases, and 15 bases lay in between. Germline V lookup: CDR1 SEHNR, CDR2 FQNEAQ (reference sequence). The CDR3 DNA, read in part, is TGTGCCAGCAGCTCACGGACAGAGGGGAACGAG. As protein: CASSSRTEGNE. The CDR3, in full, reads CASSSRTEGNEQYF.

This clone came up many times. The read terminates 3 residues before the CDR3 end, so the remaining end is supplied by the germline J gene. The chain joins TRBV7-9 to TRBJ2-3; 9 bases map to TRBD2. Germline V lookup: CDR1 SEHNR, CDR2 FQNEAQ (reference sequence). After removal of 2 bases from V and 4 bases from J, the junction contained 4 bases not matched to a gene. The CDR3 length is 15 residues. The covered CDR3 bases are TGTGCCAGCAGCTTATTAGCGGGGGAGGCAGATACG. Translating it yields CASSLLAGEADT. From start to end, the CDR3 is CASSLLAGEADTQYF.

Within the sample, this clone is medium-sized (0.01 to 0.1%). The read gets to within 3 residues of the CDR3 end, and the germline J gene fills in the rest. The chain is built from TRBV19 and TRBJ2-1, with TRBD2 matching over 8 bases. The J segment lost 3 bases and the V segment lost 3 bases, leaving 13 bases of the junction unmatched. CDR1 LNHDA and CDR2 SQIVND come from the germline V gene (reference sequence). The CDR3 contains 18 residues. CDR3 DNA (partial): TGTGCCAGTAGTATTGCTAGCGGGCTTTTAGGGGTCTACAATGAG. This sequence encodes CASSIASGLLGVYNE. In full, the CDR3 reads CASSIASGLLGVYNEQFF.

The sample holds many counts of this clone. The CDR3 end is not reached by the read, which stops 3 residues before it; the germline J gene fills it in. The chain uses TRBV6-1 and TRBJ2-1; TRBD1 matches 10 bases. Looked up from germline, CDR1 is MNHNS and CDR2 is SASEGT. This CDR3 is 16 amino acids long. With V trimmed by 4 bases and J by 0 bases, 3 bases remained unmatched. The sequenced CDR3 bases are TGTGCCAGCAGTGGACAGGGGGCCAGCTCCTACAATGAG. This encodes CASSGQGASSYNE. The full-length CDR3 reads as CASSGQGASSYNEQFF.

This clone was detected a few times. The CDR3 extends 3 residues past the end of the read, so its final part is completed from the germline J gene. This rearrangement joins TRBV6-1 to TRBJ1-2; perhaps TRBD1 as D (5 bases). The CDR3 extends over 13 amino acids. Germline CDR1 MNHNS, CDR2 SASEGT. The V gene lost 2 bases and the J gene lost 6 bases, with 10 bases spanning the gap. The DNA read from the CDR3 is TGTGCCAGCAGTGAACTCAGGGTTGATGGC. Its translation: CASSELRVDG. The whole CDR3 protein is CASSELRVDGYTF.

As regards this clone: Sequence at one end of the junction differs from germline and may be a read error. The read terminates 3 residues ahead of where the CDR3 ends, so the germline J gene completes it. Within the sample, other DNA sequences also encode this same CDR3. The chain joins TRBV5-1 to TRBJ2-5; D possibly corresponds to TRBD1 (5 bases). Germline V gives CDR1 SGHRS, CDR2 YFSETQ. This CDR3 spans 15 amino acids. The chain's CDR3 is CASSLAGGREETQYF. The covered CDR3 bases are TGTGCCAGCAGCTTGGCCGGCGGCAGGGAAGAGACC.

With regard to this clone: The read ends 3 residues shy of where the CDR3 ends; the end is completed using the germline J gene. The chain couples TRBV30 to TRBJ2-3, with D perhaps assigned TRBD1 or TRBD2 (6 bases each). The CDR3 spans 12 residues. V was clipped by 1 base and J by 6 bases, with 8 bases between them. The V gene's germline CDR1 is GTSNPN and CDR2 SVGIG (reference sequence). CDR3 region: CAWSGRGDTQYF. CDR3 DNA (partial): TGTGCCTGGAGTGGGAGGGGGGATACG.

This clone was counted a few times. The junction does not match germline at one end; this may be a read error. CDR3 region: CASGTFSHEQYF. The CDR3 DNA, read in part, is TGTGCCAGCGGGACTTTCTCCCACGAG. The chain carries TRBV5-8 and TRBJ2-7, with a weak D call TRBD2 (6 bases). The missing CDR3 end, 3 residues past where the read stops, is filled in from the germline J gene. Germline CDR1 is SGHTS and CDR2 is YDEGEE. The CDR3 contains 12 residues.

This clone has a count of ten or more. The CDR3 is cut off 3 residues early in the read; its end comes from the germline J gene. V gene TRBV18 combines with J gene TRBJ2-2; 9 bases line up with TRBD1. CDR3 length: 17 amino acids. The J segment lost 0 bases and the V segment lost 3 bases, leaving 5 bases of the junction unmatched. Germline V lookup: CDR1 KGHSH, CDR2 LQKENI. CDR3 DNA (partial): TGTGCCAGCTCACCCGCCGGGACAGGGACGAACACCGGGGAG. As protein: CASSPAGTGTNTGE. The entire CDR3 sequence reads CASSPAGTGTNTGELFF.

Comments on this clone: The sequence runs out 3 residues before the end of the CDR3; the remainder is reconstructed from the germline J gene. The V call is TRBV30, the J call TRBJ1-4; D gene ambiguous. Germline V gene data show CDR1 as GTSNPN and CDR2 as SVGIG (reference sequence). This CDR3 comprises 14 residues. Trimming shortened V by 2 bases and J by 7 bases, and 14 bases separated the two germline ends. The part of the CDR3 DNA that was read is TGTGCCTGGAGTCGGCGGGGAAATAGTGAAAAA. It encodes CAWSRRGNSEK. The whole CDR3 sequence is CAWSRRGNSEKLFF.